The 17 T cell receptor beta chains below come from one sample, sequenced in a study of T cell responses to AZD1222 COVID-19 vaccine. Clones were read by immunoSEQ multiplex PCR, and TCRdb kept only the in-frame ones, dropping some. The repertoire consists of fewer than 150,000 clones, with 92% occurring once and the leading ten covering 13% to 15%. This material consisted of peripheral blood, taken on day 0 of AZD1222 vaccination. The source is an adult in good health.

The chain couples TRBV24-1 to TRBJ1-5, with 8 bases lining up with TRBD1. Germline V gives CDR1 KGHDR, CDR2 SFDVKD. V shed 4 bases and J 11 bases; nucleotides not matched to a gene: 12. CDR3 length: 15 amino acids. This chain's CDR3 is CATSEGQGAQSAQHF. Here the CDR3 DNA reads TGTGCCACCAGTGAAGGGCAGGGGGCCCAATCAGCCCAGCATTTT.

The genes are TRBV24-1 and TRBJ2-2; TRBD1 or TRBD2 may be the D gene (6 bases each). The CDR3 has 15 residues. V was trimmed by 9 bases and J by 2 bases, leaving 15 bases between them. Per germline, CDR1 KGHDR and CDR2 SFDVKD. CDR3 DNA sequence: TGTGCCACCCCCCGGGGGCAGGGCAACACCGGGGAGCTGTTTTTT. As protein: CATPRGQGNTGELFF.

CDR3 region: CAWSVLDTGELFF. CDR3 DNA: TGTGCCTGGAGTGTACTAGACACCGGGGAGCTGTTTTTT. This chain joins TRBV30 and TRBJ2-2; maybe TRBD2 (5 bases). V was cut by 0 bases and J by 3 bases, with 5 bases left in between. This CDR3 region has 13 residues. The germline V gene encodes CDR1 GTSNPN and CDR2 SVGIG (reference sequence).

V is TRBV7-2 and J is TRBJ1-5; 7 positions match TRBD1. The CDR3 is 14 amino acids. Germline CDR1 SGHTA, CDR2 FQGNSA. With 4 bases clipped from V and 2 bases from J, the junction kept 2 bases outside the gene matches. The CDR3 loop reads CASSSTGGNQPQHF. The DNA of the CDR3 is TGTGCCAGCAGCTCTACAGGGGGCAATCAGCCCCAGCATTTT.

V and J are TRBV6-5 and TRBJ1-4, with 9 positions matching TRBD1. This CDR3 has 15 amino acids. Per germline, CDR1 MNHEY and CDR2 SVGAGI. V dropped 4 bases and J dropped 8; count of bases not matched to a gene: 8. CDR3 bases: TGTGCCAGCAGTTTTTCCGGGACAGGGAGAGAAAAACTGTTTTTT. Amino acid sequence: CASSFSGTGREKLFF.

The rearrangement uses TRBV9 and TRBJ2-5, with 7 bases matching TRBD1. In germline, CDR1 is SGDLS, CDR2 YYNGEE. Unmatched junction bases numbered 4, after V lost 0 bases and J lost 2 bases. The CDR3 covers 15 residues. CDR3 region: CASSVDGTVQETQYF. The CDR3 region has the DNA TGTGCCAGCAGCGTAGACGGGACAGTTCAAGAGACCCAGTACTTC.

This chain uses TRBV21-1 with TRBJ1-1; TRBD1, the table's D call, was not compared with the DNA. TRBV21-1 corresponds to a pseudogene. CDR3 length equals 16 residues. The CDR3 region is CASSKRDRGNWTEAFF. In DNA form, the CDR3 reads TGTGCCAGCAGCAAAAGGGACAGGGGTAATTGGACTGAAGCTTTCTTT.

This chain joins TRBV28 and TRBJ2-7; no clear D. V dropped 3 bases and J dropped 2 bases, with 11 bases sitting between them. CDR1 is MDHEN, CDR2 SYDVKM, per germline. This CDR3 region has 14 residues. The CDR3 loop reads CASSLADATYEQYF. CDR3 sequence (DNA): TGTGCCAGCAGTTTGGCAGACGCGACCTACGAGCAGTACTTC.

V gene TRBV3-1 (or the pseudogene TRBV3-2) combines with J gene TRBJ2-7; 15 nucleotides agree with TRBD2. CDR1 LGHDT and CDR2 YNNKEL come from the germline V gene (reference sequence). The CDR3 covers 22 residues. The trim removed 3 bases at V and 0 bases at J, leaving 18 bases unmatched. The chain's CDR3 is CASSHSWDRGLAGGQNSYEQYF. CDR3 sequence (DNA): TGTGCCAGCAGCCACAGTTGGGACAGGGGACTAGCGGGGGGACAAAACTCCTACGAGCAGTACTTC.

A few counts support this clone. The V call is TRBV4-1, the J call TRBJ1-4; a possible D gene is TRBD1 (6 bases). Germline CDR1 MGHRA, CDR2 YSYEKL. The CDR3 contains 17 residues. V was trimmed by 1 base and J by 8 bases, leaving 20 bases between them. This CDR3 is CASSQAGGVNGFEKLFF. In DNA form, the CDR3 reads TGCGCCAGCAGCCAAGCCGGGGGCGTAAACGGTTTCGAAAAACTGTTTTTT.

The chain has TRBV2 and TRBJ1-1; D is unclear. The CDR3 is 11 residues long. Germline CDR1 and CDR2: SNHLY and FYNNEI. V was clipped by 5 bases and J by 7 bases, with 8 bases between them. The CDR3 region has the DNA TGTGCCAGCAGTATAAAGCTTGAAGCTTTCTTT. Its protein is CASSIKLEAFF.

The chain is built from TRBV12-3 or TRBV12-4 and TRBJ1-4, with D unresolved. V lost 1 base to trimming and J lost 8 bases, with 5 bases between them. This CDR3 comprises 12 residues. The DNA for the CDR3 is TGTGCCAGCAGTTTAGGGTACGAAAAACTGTTTTTT. Its protein is CASSLGYEKLFF.

The CDR3 nucleotides are TGTGCCAGCAGCTTGGGGCAGACATACTATGGCTACACCTTC. It is translated as CASSLGQTYYGYTF. This chain uses TRBV5-5 with TRBJ1-2; D unresolved. This CDR3 comprises 14 residues. CDR1 SGHKS and CDR2 YYEKEE come from the germline V gene (reference sequence). Trimming removed 0 bases at V and 3 bases at J, with 9 bases between.

The V gene is TRBV19, the J gene TRBJ1-4; D is undetermined. V was trimmed by 4 bases and J by 8 bases, leaving 11 bases between them. Per the germline V gene, CDR1 is LNHDA and CDR2 is SQIVND (reference sequence). This CDR3 is 13 amino acids long. CDR3 residues: CASSKSRHEKLFF. In DNA, the CDR3 is TGTGCCAGTAGTAAGTCCAGGCACGAAAAACTGTTTTTT.

The J gene is TRBJ2-7, the V gene TRBV18, with TRBD1 as a possible D gene (6 bases). V lost 1 base and J lost 7, with 23 bases in between. The CDR3 extends over 17 amino acids. Germline V gene sequence: CDR1 KGHSH, CDR2 LQKENI. The CDR3 reads CASSPLKVQGALSEQYF. As DNA, the CDR3 is TGTGCCAGCTCACCACTAAAAGTACAGGGCGCTTTGAGTGAGCAGTACTTC.

The chain joins TRBV6-5 to TRBJ2-7; the D is unclear. This CDR3 has 15 amino acids. Trimming removed 6 bases at V and 1 base at J, with 16 bases between. Germline V gene data show CDR1 as MNHEY and CDR2 as SVGAGI. The CDR3: CASRNPGRSSYEQYF. The CDR3 DNA follows: TGTGCCAGCAGGAACCCGGGCAGGTCATCCTACGAGCAGTACTTC.

V and J are TRBV3-1 (or the pseudogene TRBV3-2) and TRBJ1-1; possible D gene TRBD1, 5 bases. Trimming cost V 6 bases and J 1 base, with 12 bases left between them. Germline V gene lookup returns CDR1 LGHDT and CDR2 YNNKEL (reference sequence). This CDR3 is built from 14 residues. The CDR3 sequence: CASSFGDGNTEAFF. CDR3 sequence (DNA): TGTGCCAGCAGTTTCGGGGACGGGAACACTGAAGCTTTCTTT.